This is a list of T cell receptor beta chains from one sample in a study of blood T cell repertoires in COVID-19. This table comes from immunoSEQ multiplex PCR, and its TCRdb copy is limited to in-frame clones, with some not included. There are some 50,000 clones in the sample; roughly four fifths occur only once, and roughly 7% lies in the top ten. The sample taken for sequencing was peripheral blood. The receptors were gathered from a man aged 40-50 years with acute or convalescent COVID-19. Both conserved end residues are part of each CDR3. D genes are given only for firm matches. Size values are once, few and many counts, or a class for expanded clones, and some rows have none.

NA	TRBD1	TRBJ1-5	TRBV7-8	CASSRGQGSNQPQHF	TGTGCCAGCAGCCGGGGACAGGGGAGCAATCAGCCCCAGCATTTT
few	NA	TRBJ1-4	TRBV7-6	CASSAGPTGNEKLFF	TGTGCCAGCAGCGCCGGTCCTACGGGTAATGAAAAACTGTTTTTT
few	NA	TRBJ1-1	TRBV5-1	CASSKQGEAFF	TGCGCCAGCAGTAAACAGGGTGAAGCTTTCTTT
NA	TRBD1	TRBJ2-1	TRBV19	CASSMGDRYNEQFF	TGTGCCAGTAGTATGGGGGACAGGTACAATGAGCAGTTCTTC
once	TRBD1	TRBJ1-2	TRBV9	CASRADRGSYGYTF	TGTGCCAGCAGGGCCGACAGGGGGTCCTATGGCTACACCTTC
NA	NA	TRBJ1-5	TRBV6-5	CASRRNRDQPQHF	TGTGCCAGCAGGAGAAACAGGGATCAGCCCCAGCATTTT
NA	NA	TRBJ1-5	TRBV10-3	CAIRGANQPQHF	TGTGCCATCCGCGGGGCTAATCAGCCCCAGCATTTT
NA	NA	TRBJ1-1	TRBV19	CASSIESEAFF	TGTGCCAGTAGTATAGAGAGTGAAGCTTTCTTT
NA	NA	TRBJ1-1	TRBV18	CASSLHQGSTEAFF	TGTGCCAGCTCACTACACCAGGGGAGCACTGAAGCTTTCTTT
NA	NA	TRBJ1-5	TRBV19	CASIPRLNSNQPQHF	TGTGCCAGTATCCCGCGACTTAATAGCAATCAGCCCCAGCATTTT
NA	TRBD1	TRBJ2-7	TRBV10-3	CAISEEGQGFYKQYF	TGTGCCATCAGTGAGGAGGGACAGGGTTTCTATAAGCAGTACTTC
NA	NA	TRBJ1-2	TRBV4-1	CASSLVNAGLFGYTF	TGCGCCAGCAGCTTGGTCAATGCAGGATTGTTTGGCTACACCTTC
NA	NA	TRBJ2-5	TRBV7-3	CASSPSKGETQYF	TGTGCCAGCAGCCCATCCAAGGGGGAGACCCAGTACTTC
NA	NA	TRBJ1-5	TRBV19	CASSTSTTIGNQPQHF	TGTGCCAGTAGTACGTCCACTACTATAGGTAATCAGCCCCAGCATTTT
NA	NA	TRBJ1-6	TRBV10-3	CAISEFRGGSYNSPLHF	TGTGCCATCAGTGAGTTCCGCGGCGGCTCCTATAATTCACCCCTCCACTTT
NA	TRBD1	TRBJ2-7	TRBV7-9	CASSLDSGGEQYF	TGTGCCAGCAGCTTAGATTCAGGGGGCGAGCAGTACTTC
NA	TRBD1	TRBJ2-4	TRBV2	CGSRQGNIQYF	TGTGGGTCACGACAGGGAAACATTCAGTACTTC
NA	TRBD1	TRBJ1-2	TRBV3-1/TRBV3-2	CASSSLGRGQVQGYTF	TGTGCCAGCAGCTCCCTCGGCCGGGGACAGGTGCAAGGCTACACCTTC
NA	NA	TRBJ2-4	TRBV11-3	CASSEGGAPGAKNIQYF	TGTGCCAGCAGCGAAGGCGGGGCCCCTGGGGCCAAAAACATTCAGTACTTC
NA	NA	TRBJ2-1	TRBV5-1	CASSSLGGTRGSSYNEQFF	TGCGCCAGCAGTTCATTGGGGGGAACGCGGGGATCCTCCTACAATGAGCAGTTCTTC
NA	NA	TRBJ1-5	TRBV28	CASSGGNSNQPQHF	TGTGCCAGCAGTGGCGGGAACAGCAATCAGCCCCAGCATTTT
NA	TRBD2	TRBJ2-3	TRBV7-2	CASSLATSGGVAQYF	TGTGCCAGCAGCTTAGCAACTAGCGGGGGGGTTGCGCAGTATTTT
NA	NA	TRBJ2-5	TRBV5-1	CASSLLETQYF	TGCGCCAGCAGCTTGCTAGAGACCCAGTACTTC
NA	TRBD1	TRBJ1-1	TRBV18	CASSLGQGATEAFF	TGTGCCAGCTCACTGGGACAGGGGGCGACTGAAGCTTTCTTT
NA	NA	TRBJ2-3	TRBV5-1	CASSLALATDTQYF	TGCGCCAGCAGCTTGGCCCTAGCGACAGATACGCAGTATTTT
NA	NA	TRBJ2-4	TRBV19	CASRHPAKNIQYF	TGTGCCAGCCGACACCCGGCCAAAAACATTCAGTACTTC
NA	TRBD2	TRBJ2-7	TRBV7-9	CASSLVILGTSDYEQYF	TGTGCCAGCAGCTTAGTGATCCTTGGGACTAGCGACTACGAGCAGTACTTC
NA	NA	TRBJ2-5	TRBV2	CASSEQDQETQYF	TGTGCCAGCAGTGAGCAGGACCAAGAGACCCAGTACTTC